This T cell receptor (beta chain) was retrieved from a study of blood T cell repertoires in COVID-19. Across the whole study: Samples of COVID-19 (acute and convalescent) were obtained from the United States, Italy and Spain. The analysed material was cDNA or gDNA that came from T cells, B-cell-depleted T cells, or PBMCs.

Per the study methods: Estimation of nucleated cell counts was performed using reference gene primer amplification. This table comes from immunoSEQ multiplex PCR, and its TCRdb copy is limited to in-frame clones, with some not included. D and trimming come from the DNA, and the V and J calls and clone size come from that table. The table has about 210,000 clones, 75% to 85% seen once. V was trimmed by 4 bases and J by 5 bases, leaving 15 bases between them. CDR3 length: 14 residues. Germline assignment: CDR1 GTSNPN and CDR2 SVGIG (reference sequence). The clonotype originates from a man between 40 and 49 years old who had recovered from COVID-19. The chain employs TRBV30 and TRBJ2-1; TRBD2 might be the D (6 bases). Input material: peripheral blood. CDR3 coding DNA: TGTGCCTGGACCCAGGGACTGGCAAACAATGAGCAGTTCTTC. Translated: CAWTQGLANNEQFF.